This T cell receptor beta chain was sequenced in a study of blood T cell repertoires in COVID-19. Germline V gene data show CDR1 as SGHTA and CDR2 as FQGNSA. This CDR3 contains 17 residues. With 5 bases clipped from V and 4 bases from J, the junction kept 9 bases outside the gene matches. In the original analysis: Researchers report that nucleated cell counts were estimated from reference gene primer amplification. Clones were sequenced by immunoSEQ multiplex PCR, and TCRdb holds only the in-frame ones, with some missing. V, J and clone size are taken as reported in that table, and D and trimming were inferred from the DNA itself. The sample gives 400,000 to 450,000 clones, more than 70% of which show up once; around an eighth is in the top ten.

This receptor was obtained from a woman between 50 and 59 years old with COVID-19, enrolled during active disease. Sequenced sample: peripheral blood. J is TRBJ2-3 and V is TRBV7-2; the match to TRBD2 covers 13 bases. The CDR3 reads CASSVRTSGGLADTQYF. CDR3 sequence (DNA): TGTGCCAGCAGCGTGAGGACTAGCGGGGGATTGGCAGATACGCAGTATTTT.